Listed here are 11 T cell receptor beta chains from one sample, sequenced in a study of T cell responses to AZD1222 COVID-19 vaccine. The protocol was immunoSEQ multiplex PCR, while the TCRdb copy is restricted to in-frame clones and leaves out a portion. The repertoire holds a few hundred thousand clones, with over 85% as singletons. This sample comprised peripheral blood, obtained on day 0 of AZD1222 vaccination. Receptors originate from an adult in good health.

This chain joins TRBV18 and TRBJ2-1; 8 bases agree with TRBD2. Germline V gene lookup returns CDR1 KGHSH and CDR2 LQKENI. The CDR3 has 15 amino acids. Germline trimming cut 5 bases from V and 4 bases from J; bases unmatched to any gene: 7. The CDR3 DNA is TGTGCCAGCTCATACACACTAGCGGATTACAATGAGCAGTTCTTC. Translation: CASSYTLADYNEQFF.

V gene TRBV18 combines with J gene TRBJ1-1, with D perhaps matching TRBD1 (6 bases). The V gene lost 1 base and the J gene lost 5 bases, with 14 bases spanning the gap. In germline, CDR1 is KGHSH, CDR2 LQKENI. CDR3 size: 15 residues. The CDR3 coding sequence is TGTGCCAGCTCACCACGGGGGCAGGGGTGGACTGAAGCTTTCTTT. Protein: CASSPRGQGWTEAFF.

CDR3 in amino acids: CASSKLSGITDTQYF. The CDR3 bases are TGTGCCAGCAGTAAACTATCCGGGATCACAGATACGCAGTATTTT. V and J are TRBV28 and TRBJ2-3, with D perhaps TRBD2 (5 bases). V dropped 5 bases and J dropped 2 bases, with 14 bases sitting between them. Germline V gene data show CDR1 as MDHEN and CDR2 as SYDVKM. CDR3 length: 15 residues.

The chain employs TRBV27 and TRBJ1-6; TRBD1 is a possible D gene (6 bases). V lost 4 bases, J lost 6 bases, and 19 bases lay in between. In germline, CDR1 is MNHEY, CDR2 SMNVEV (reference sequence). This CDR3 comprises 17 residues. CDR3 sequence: CASSSSFGQYINSPLHF. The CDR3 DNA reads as TGTGCCAGCAGTTCCTCGTTCGGACAGTACATTAATTCACCCCTCCACTTT.

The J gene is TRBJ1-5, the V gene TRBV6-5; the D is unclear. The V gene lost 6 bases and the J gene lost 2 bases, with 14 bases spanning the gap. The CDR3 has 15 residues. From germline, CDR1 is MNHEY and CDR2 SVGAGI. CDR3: CASRLSGFGNQPQHF. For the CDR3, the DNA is TGTGCCAGCAGGCTTTCGGGATTCGGCAATCAGCCCCAGCATTTT.

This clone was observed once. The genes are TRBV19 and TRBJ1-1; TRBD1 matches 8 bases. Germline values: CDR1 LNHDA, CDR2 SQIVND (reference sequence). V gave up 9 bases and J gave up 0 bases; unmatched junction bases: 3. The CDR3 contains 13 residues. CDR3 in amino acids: CASKDRVNTEAFF. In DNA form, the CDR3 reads TGTGCCAGCAAGGACAGGGTGAACACTGAAGCTTTCTTT.

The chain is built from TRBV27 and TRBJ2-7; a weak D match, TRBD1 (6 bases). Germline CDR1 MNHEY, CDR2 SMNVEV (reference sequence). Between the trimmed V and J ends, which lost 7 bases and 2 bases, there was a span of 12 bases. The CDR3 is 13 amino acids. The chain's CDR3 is CASTGHGPYEQYF. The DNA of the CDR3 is TGTGCCAGCACGGGACACGGACCCTACGAGCAGTACTTC.

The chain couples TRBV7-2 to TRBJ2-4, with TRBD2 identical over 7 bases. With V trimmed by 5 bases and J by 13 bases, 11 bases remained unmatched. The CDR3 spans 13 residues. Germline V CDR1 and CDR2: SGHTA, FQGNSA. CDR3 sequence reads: CASSLPSRLAQYF. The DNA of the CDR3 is TGTGCCAGCAGCCTCCCCTCCAGACTAGCCCAGTACTTC.

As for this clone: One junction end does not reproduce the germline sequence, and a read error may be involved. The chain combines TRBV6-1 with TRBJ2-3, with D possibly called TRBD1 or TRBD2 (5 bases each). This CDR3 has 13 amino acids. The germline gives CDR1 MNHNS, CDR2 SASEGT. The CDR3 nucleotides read TGTGCCAGCGGTGAGGGGCGAGGAGATACGCAGTATTTT. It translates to CASGEGRGDTQYF.

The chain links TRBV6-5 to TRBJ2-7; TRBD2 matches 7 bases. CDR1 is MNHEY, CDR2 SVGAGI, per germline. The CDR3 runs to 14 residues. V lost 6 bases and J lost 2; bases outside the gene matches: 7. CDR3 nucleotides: TGTGCCAGCAGCGTTAGCGGGCAAACCTACGAGCAGTACTTC. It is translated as CASSVSGQTYEQYF.

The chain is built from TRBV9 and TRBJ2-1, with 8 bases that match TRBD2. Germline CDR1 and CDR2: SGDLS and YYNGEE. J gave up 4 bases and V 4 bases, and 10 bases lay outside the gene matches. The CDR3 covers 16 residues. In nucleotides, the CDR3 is TGTGCCAGCAGCCTTACTGGGACTAGAAATTACAATGAGCAGTTCTTC. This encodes CASSLTGTRNYNEQFF.